Sequencing of this T cell receptor (beta chain) was carried out in a study of shared clonotypes between healthy human individuals. Sequencing was performed with immunoSEQ multiplex PCR; in TCRdb, only in-frame clones are kept and a portion is missing. The sample consists of 110,000 or so clones, about 70% of them appearing once. CDR1 is SEHNR, CDR2 FQNEAQ, per germline (reference sequence). CDR3 length: 12 amino acids. Trimming cost V 0 bases and J 5 bases, with 2 bases left between them. Points on this clone: Its antigen remains unidentified.

General study findings and limits: Generally, naive subsets came out with larger estimated richness than memory subsets.

Input material: memory CD8+ T cells sorted from blood. Subset: CD45RO+ cells pooled with CCR7-negative TemRA cells. The sequence was collected from a woman in her 30s in good health. J is TRBJ2-1 and V is TRBV7-9; no clear D gene. CDR3 in DNA: TGTGCCAGCAGCTTAGCGAACAATGAGCAGTTCTTC. Encoded protein: CASSLANNEQFF.